These 21 T cell receptor beta chains were all obtained from the same sample, sequenced in a study of control samples from healthy donors and cancer patients. Method: immunoSEQ multiplex PCR; TCRdb's copy keeps in-frame clones and lacks some. The sample has about 140,000 clones; about 90% are singletons. The sequenced material came from blood. These receptors all come from a young man in good health.

This clone appeared once. This rearrangement joins TRBV6-5 to TRBJ1-1; D gene uncertain. Per the germline V gene, CDR1 is MNHEY and CDR2 is SVGAGI. V was shortened by 3 bases and J by 4 bases, with 12 bases between the two germline ends. The CDR3 is 14 amino acids. Here the CDR3 DNA reads TGTGCCAGCAGTTATACGTGGGCGGGCACTGAAGCTTTCTTT. Amino acid sequence: CASSYTWAGTEAFF.

The CDR3 here is CASSSQNYGYTF. CDR3 in DNA: TGCGCCAGCTCTTCACAGAACTATGGCTACACCTTC. V gene TRBV10-2 combines with J gene TRBJ1-2, with D hard to call. Germline V gene data show CDR1 as WSHSY and CDR2 as SAAADI. Trimming removed 8 bases at V and 2 bases at J, with 9 bases between. The CDR3 totals 12 residues.

This clone was recorded a few times. The chain carries TRBV7-2 and TRBJ1-6, with D maybe TRBD1 (5 bases). The CDR3 sequence is 14 residues long. V was clipped by 5 bases and J by 3 bases, with 8 bases between them. Germline CDR1 SGHTA, CDR2 FQGNSA. CDR3 in amino acids: CASSPDSYNSPLHF. In DNA, the CDR3 is TGTGCCAGCAGCCCCGACAGCTATAATTCACCCCTCCACTTT.

The chain joins TRBV21-1 to TRBJ1-3. TRBV21-1 counts as a pseudogene. This CDR3 has 16 amino acids. In DNA, the CDR3 is TGTGCCAGCAGCGAAGCTCCGGGACTCGCTGGAAACACCATATATTTT. Protein product: CASSEAPGLAGNTIYF.

This clone was counted only a few times. This chain joins TRBV21-1 and TRBJ1-2. TRBV21-1 is flagged as a pseudogene. The CDR3 is 12 residues long. CDR3 sequence (DNA): TGTGCCAGCAGCGAGACTTTTGGTGGCTACACCTTC. Its translation: CASSETFGGYTF.

The rearrangement joins TRBV19 to TRBJ2-5; D is possibly TRBD2 (6 bases). This CDR3 has 13 residues. Germline values: CDR1 LNHDA, CDR2 SQIVND (reference sequence). Trimming took 4 bases from V and 4 from J, leaving 10 bases between them. The CDR3 region is CASSRRVLETQYF. DNA of the CDR3: TGTGCCAGTAGTAGGAGGGTCCTAGAGACCCAGTACTTC.

The chain carries TRBV24-1 and TRBJ1-1; no clear D gene. Germline-derived CDR1 and CDR2 are KGHDR and SFDVKD. The V end lost 2 bases, the J end lost 0 bases, and 12 bases lay between the germline ends. This CDR3 has 16 amino acids. CDR3 amino acids: CATSDYVRGVNTEAFF. DNA for the CDR3: TGTGCCACCAGTGATTACGTGCGGGGAGTGAACACTGAAGCTTTCTTT.

The genes are TRBV19 and TRBJ1-2; D uncertain. Looked up from germline, CDR1 is LNHDA and CDR2 is SQIVND (reference sequence). The CDR3 sequence is 14 residues long. The ends were cut back, 3 bases at V and 8 bases at J, with 16 bases in the middle. CDR3 coding DNA: TGTGCCAGTAGTATCCCCCCAGGAGAAGGAGGCTACACCTTC. This codes for CASSIPPGEGGYTF.

The chain couples TRBV12-5 to TRBJ2-5; weak D call: TRBD2 (6 bases). The V gene's germline CDR1 is LGHNT and CDR2 FRNRAP. The CDR3 spans 11 residues. V shed 6 bases and J shed 9 bases, with 11 bases lying between them. CDR3 DNA sequence: TGTGCTAGTGGGCCTCCGGGGGCCCAGTACTTC. This sequence encodes CASGPPGAQYF.

The chain combines TRBV6-5 with TRBJ1-2; 9 nucleotides align to TRBD1. CDR1 and CDR2 (germline): MNHEY, SVGAGI. The V and J ends lost 2 bases and 7 bases, in that order; junction bases with no gene match: 8. The CDR3 totals 15 residues. The CDR3 bases are TGTGCCAGCAGTTACGGAAGGGACAGGGTCGGTGGCTACACCTTC. Translating gives CASSYGRDRVGGYTF.

The CDR3 DNA sequence: TGTGCCAGCAGCCACCTACGGCAGGCTAGCACAGATACGCAGTATTTT. Protein: CASSHLRQASTDTQYF. The gene calls are TRBV4-2 and TRBJ2-3; no reliable D call. The CDR3 is made up of 16 amino acids. Between the trimmed V and J ends, which lost 3 bases and 0 bases, there was a span of 13 bases. Germline V gives CDR1 LGHNA, CDR2 YNFKEQ.

This clone was counted a single time. V usage is TRBV7-7 and J usage is TRBJ2-5; 10 bases fit TRBD1. CDR1 SSHAT and CDR2 FNYEAQ come from the germline V gene (reference sequence). The length of the CDR3 is 16 residues. V was pared by 4 bases and J by 2 bases, with 7 bases of the junction left unmatched. The CDR3 nucleotides read TGTGCCAGCAGCTCTGGGACAGGGGTGCGGCAAGAGACCCAGTACTTC. This codes for CASSSGTGVRQETQYF.

The genes are TRBV25-1 and TRBJ2-5; 12 bases fit TRBD1. V dropped 3 bases and J dropped 8; count of bases not matched to a gene: 4. This CDR3 contains 14 residues. Germline V gene sequence: CDR1 MGHDK, CDR2 SYGVNS. DNA of the CDR3: TGTGCCAGCAGTGATACGGGACAGGGGGCTACCCAGTACTTC. Translated: CASSDTGQGATQYF.

The chain carries TRBV27 and TRBJ2-7; the match to TRBD1 covers 7 bases. The ends lost 6 bases at V and 3 bases at J; junction bases unmatched: 5. The length of the CDR3 is 13 residues. The germline V gene encodes CDR1 MNHEY and CDR2 SMNVEV (reference sequence). The CDR3 sequence is CASSPGQYYEQYF. In DNA, the CDR3 is TGTGCCAGCAGCCCGGGACAGTACTACGAGCAGTACTTC.

V usage is TRBV23-1 and J usage is TRBJ2-7; 7 bases match TRBD1. TRBV23-1 is an ORF, and what it does is uncertain. The CDR3 consists of 12 residues. J was trimmed by 4 bases and V by 4 bases; bases with no gene match: 1. The CDR3 sequence: CASSLGQYEQYF. The CDR3 nucleotides read TGCGCCAGCAGTCTGGGACAGTACGAGCAGTACTTC.

The V gene is TRBV27, the J gene TRBJ2-1; D ambiguous. Deletions cut 3 bases from V and 7 bases from J, with 7 bases between. Germline V gene sequence: CDR1 MNHEY, CDR2 SMNVEV (reference sequence). The CDR3 is made up of 12 amino acids. The CDR3 sequence: CASSFGTNEQFF. The CDR3 nucleotides are TGTGCCAGCAGTTTCGGCACGAATGAGCAGTTCTTC.

The chain carries TRBV3-1 (or the pseudogene TRBV3-2) and TRBJ2-3; no firm D call. CDR3 size: 13 residues. Looked up from germline, CDR1 is LGHDT and CDR2 is YNNKEL (reference sequence). Trimming took 1 base from V and 2 from J, leaving 4 bases between them. The CDR3 loop is CASSQGYTDTQYF. CDR3 nucleotide sequence: TGTGCCAGCAGCCAAGGCTACACAGATACGCAGTATTTT.

The chain is built from TRBV2 and TRBJ2-5; no clear D. Germline CDR1 and CDR2: SNHLY and FYNNEI. The CDR3 sequence is 12 residues long. Trimming left V 1 base short and J 5 bases short, with 5 bases between. The CDR3: CASSEGQETQYF. In nucleotides, the CDR3 is TGTGCCAGCAGTGAAGGGCAGGAGACCCAGTACTTC. Full variable domain (outside the CDR3, taken from reference TRBV2 and TRBJ2-5): EPEVTQTPSHQVTQMGQEVILRCVPISNHLYFYWYRQILGQKVEFLVSFYNNEISEKSEIFDDQFSVERPDGSNFTLKIRSTKLEDSAMYFCASSEGQETQYFGPGTRLLVL.

DNA of the CDR3: TGTGCCAGCAGCCCCGCCCGGCTAGCGGGGAAAGAGACCCAGTACTTC. Translation gives CASSPARLAGKETQYF. The gene calls are TRBV11-1 and TRBJ2-5, with 9 bases fitting TRBD2. Germline loops: CDR1 SGHAT, CDR2 FQDESV (reference sequence). The J segment lost 3 bases and the V segment lost 5 bases, leaving 10 bases of the junction unmatched. The CDR3 is 16 residues long.

The chain joins TRBV2 to TRBJ2-3, with no clear D. The CDR3 has 13 amino acids. Germline V gives CDR1 SNHLY, CDR2 FYNNEI. Between the trimmed V and J ends, which lost 11 bases and 7 bases, there was a span of 19 bases. The CDR3: CARRTPDRHTQYF. Here the CDR3 DNA reads TGTGCCCGCCGTACTCCAGATAGACATACGCAGTATTTT.

The chain employs TRBV3-1 (or the pseudogene TRBV3-2) and TRBJ1-6; 12 positions agree with TRBD1. The junction had 7 bases not matched to a gene; V was cut back by 3 bases and J by 7 bases. CDR1 is LGHDT and CDR2 is YNNKEL in the germline V gene (reference sequence). The CDR3 runs 17 residues. Here the CDR3 DNA reads TGTGCCAGCAGCCACTCCGGGACAGGGGGCTTAAATTCACCCCTCCACTTT. The encoded protein is CASSHSGTGGLNSPLHF.